The 16 T cell receptor beta chains given below trace back to one sample, sequenced in a study of vaccination effects on CD4 cells after COVID-19. Using immunoSEQ multiplex PCR, the repertoire was profiled, and TCRdb retains in-frame clones only, with some absent. The sample gives fewer than 35,000 clones, about two thirds of which show up once; approximately 3.9% is in the top ten. CD4+ T cell isolation took place after nine to eleven days of culture. Their antigen targets remain unknown. The sequenced sample was CD4+ T cells from PBMCs cultured without peptide, obtained before COVID-19 vaccination. These receptor sequences come from a human donor who received a COVID-19 vaccine.

The chain combines TRBV5-4 with TRBJ2-2; 7 bases are shared with TRBD2. The CDR3 is made up of 16 amino acids. CDR1 is SGHNT and CDR2 is YYREEE in the germline V gene (reference sequence). With V trimmed by 2 bases and J by 0 bases, 4 bases remained unmatched. The CDR3 region has the DNA TGTGCCAGCAGCTTTGGACTAGGAGCGAACACCGGGGAGCTGTTTTTT. It encodes CASSFGLGANTGELFF.

V usage is TRBV27 and J usage is TRBJ2-5; D might be TRBD1 (5 bases). The V gene lost 3 bases and the J gene lost 3 bases, with 8 bases spanning the gap. There are 13 residues in the CDR3. CDR1 is MNHEY and CDR2 is SMNVEV in the germline V gene (reference sequence). The CDR3 is CASSFRQKETQYF. The DNA of the CDR3 is TGTGCCAGCAGTTTTCGACAGAAAGAGACCCAGTACTTC.

The rearrangement uses TRBV6-6 and TRBJ2-5; 9 bases are shared with TRBD2. Germline values: CDR1 MNHNY, CDR2 SVGAGI (reference sequence). V was clipped by 4 bases and J by 4 bases; unmatched bases: 10. This CDR3 comprises 16 residues. CDR3 in amino acids: CASSSRLAAGAETQYF. The CDR3 nucleotides are TGTGCCAGCAGTTCCCGACTAGCGGCGGGTGCAGAGACCCAGTACTTC.

The rearrangement joins TRBV19 to TRBJ1-2; 7 nucleotides line up with TRBD1. V was clipped by 3 bases and J by 4 bases; unmatched bases: 14. There are 17 residues in the CDR3. Germline loops: CDR1 LNHDA, CDR2 SQIVND (reference sequence). CDR3 DNA: TGTGCCAGTAGTATCAGTACAGGGGAATCCCCTCGCTATGGCTACACCTTC. Protein sequence: CASSISTGESPRYGYTF.

CDR3 residues: CASNPSGVGELFF. CDR3 sequence (DNA): TGTGCCAGCAACCCCTCGGGAGTCGGGGAGCTGTTTTTT. The chain links TRBV6-5 to TRBJ2-2, with D possibly TRBD2 on 6 matching bases. Trimming removed 7 bases from V and 7 bases from J, with 13 bases in between. This CDR3 comprises 13 residues. Germline loops: CDR1 MNHEY, CDR2 SVGAGI.

The J gene is TRBJ1-6, the V gene TRBV7-6; 9 bases map to TRBD1. CDR1 and CDR2 from the germline V gene are SGHVS and FNYEAQ. The length of the CDR3 is 18 residues. V lost 5 bases to trimming and J lost 0 bases; unmatched junction nucleotides: 8. The CDR3 coding sequence is TGTGCCAGCAGCCCTTCAGGACAGGGGAGCTCCTATAATTCACCCCTCCACTTT. Translated: CASSPSGQGSSYNSPLHF.

V gene TRBV4-1 combines with J gene TRBJ2-3, with D possibly TRBD1 on 6 matching bases. V dropped 1 base and J dropped 2 bases, with 19 bases sitting between them. There are 18 residues in the CDR3. From germline, CDR1 is MGHRA and CDR2 YSYEKL. CDR3: CASSQVQLGDTNTDTQYF. The CDR3 nucleotides are TGCGCCAGCAGCCAAGTTCAGTTGGGGGACACGAACACAGATACGCAGTATTTT.

The count of this clone is one. The CDR3 sequence: CASSDNSASSYNEQFF. The CDR3 DNA sequence: TGTGCCAGCAGTGATAATAGCGCAAGCTCCTACAATGAGCAGTTCTTC. The chain is built from TRBV25-1 and TRBJ2-1; the D gene is possibly TRBD2 (5 bases). The CDR3 extends over 16 amino acids. Germline loops: CDR1 MGHDK, CDR2 SYGVNS. The V end was cut by 3 bases, the J end by 0 bases, with 12 bases between.

The sample holds a few counts of this clone. The rearrangement joins TRBV10-3 to TRBJ1-6, with 7 bases fitting TRBD1. The CDR3 sequence is 15 residues long. CDR1 is ENHRY, CDR2 SYGVKD, per germline. Unmatched junction bases numbered 4, after V lost 3 bases and J lost 5 bases. CDR3 DNA sequence: TGTGCCATCAGTGATTCCGGGACAGATAATTCACCCCTCCACTTT. This codes for CAISDSGTDNSPLHF.

The table lists this clone with a few counts. The chain uses TRBV27 and TRBJ2-1, with a tentative D call TRBD2 (5 bases). Trimming shortened V by 2 bases and J by 3 bases, and 11 bases separated the two germline ends. Germline V CDR1 and CDR2: MNHEY, SMNVEV (reference sequence). This CDR3 is 15 amino acids long. The CDR3 spells CASSLAGELYNEQFF. The CDR3 nucleotides read TGTGCCAGCAGTTTAGCTGGGGAGCTCTACAATGAGCAGTTCTTC.

The rearrangement uses TRBV10-2 and TRBJ1-1; D unclear. Germline V gene lookup returns CDR1 WSHSY and CDR2 SAAADI. The CDR3 has 14 amino acids. The V and J ends lost 6 bases and 1 base respectively, with 12 bases between them. CDR3 sequence (DNA): TGCGCCAGCAGCGGCAACACGGGGAACACTGAAGCTTTCTTT. It is translated as CASSGNTGNTEAFF.

V is TRBV6-2 or TRBV6-3 and J is TRBJ2-3; 7 positions agree with TRBD2. From germline, CDR1 is MNHEY and CDR2 SVGEGT. The CDR3 has 20 residues. V gave up 0 bases and J gave up 0 bases; unmatched junction bases: 15. The CDR3 here is CASSYSTGGGRSYSTDTQYF. Here the CDR3 DNA reads TGTGCCAGCAGTTACTCGACCGGCGGGGGTAGATCGTATAGCACAGATACGCAGTATTTT.

The gene calls are TRBV13 and TRBJ2-3; D is ambiguous. Per germline, CDR1 PRHDT and CDR2 FYEKMQ (reference sequence). Trimming removed 1 base at V and 0 bases at J, with 8 bases between. This CDR3 has 15 amino acids. The CDR3 DNA follows: TGTGCCAGCAGCTTAGTCGTGGCTAGCACAGATACGCAGTATTTT. This gives the protein CASSLVVASTDTQYF.

The V call is TRBV7-9, the J call TRBJ2-5; 9 bases align to TRBD2. The CDR3 extends over 14 amino acids. CDR1 and CDR2 (germline): SEHNR, FQNEAQ (reference sequence). V trimming: 5 bases; J trimming: 1 base; junction bases outside the gene matches: 2. CDR3 sequence: CASSTGLAQETQYF. CDR3 in DNA: TGTGCCAGCAGCACGGGACTAGCCCAAGAGACCCAGTACTTC.

This clone was seen a single time. The CDR3 loop is CASSTGTDTQYF. CDR3 DNA: TGTGCCAGTTCCACAGGGACAGATACGCAGTATTTT. This chain joins TRBV19 and TRBJ2-3; perhaps TRBD1 as D (6 bases). V was clipped by 8 bases and J by 3 bases, with 9 bases between them. This CDR3 is 12 amino acids long. Germline V gene sequence: CDR1 LNHDA, CDR2 SQIVND (reference sequence). Variable domain in full (rest from reference TRBV19 and TRBJ2-3): DGGITQSPKYLFRKEGQNVTLSCEQNLNHDAMYWYRQDPGQGLRLIYYSQIVNDFQKGDIAEGYSVSREKKESFPLTVTSAQKNPTAFYLCASSTGTDTQYFGPGTRLTVL.

J is TRBJ2-5 and V is TRBV2; D not resolved. V lost 1 base, J lost 3 bases, and 0 bases lay in between. The CDR3 spans 11 residues. CDR1 and CDR2 (germline): SNHLY, FYNNEI. CDR3 bases: TGTGCCAGCAGTGAAGAAGAGACCCAGTACTTC. Protein product: CASSEEETQYF.